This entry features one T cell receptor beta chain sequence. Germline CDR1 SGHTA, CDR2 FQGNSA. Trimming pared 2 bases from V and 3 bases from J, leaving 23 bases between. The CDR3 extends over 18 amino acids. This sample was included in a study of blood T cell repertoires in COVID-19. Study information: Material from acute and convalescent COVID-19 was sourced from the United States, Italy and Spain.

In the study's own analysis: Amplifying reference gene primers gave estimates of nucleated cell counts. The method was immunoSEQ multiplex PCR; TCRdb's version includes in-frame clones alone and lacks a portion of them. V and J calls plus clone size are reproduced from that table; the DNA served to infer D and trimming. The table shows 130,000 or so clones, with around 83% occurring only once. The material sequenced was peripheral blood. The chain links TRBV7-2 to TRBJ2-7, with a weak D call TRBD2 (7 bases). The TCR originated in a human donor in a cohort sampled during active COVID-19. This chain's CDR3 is CASSLRHEGGAKVYEQYF. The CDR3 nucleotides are TGTGCCAGCAGCTTACGCCATGAGGGGGGGGCGAAGGTCTACGAGCAGTACTTC.